A single sample gave rise to the 23 T cell receptor beta chains below, sequenced in a study of OX40 agonist ivuxolimab in advanced cancers. This table comes from immunoSEQ multiplex PCR, and its TCRdb copy is limited to in-frame clones, with some not included. The sample yields tens of thousands of clones, around 91% seen once. This specimen consisted of CD4+ or CD8+ T cells sorted from blood, obtained in a trial of the OX40 agonist ivuxolimab. Source of these receptors: an adult with an advanced solid tumor such as melanoma, head and neck, liver or kidney cancer.

The rearrangement uses TRBV5-4 and TRBJ2-1; D gene uncertain. Germline V gene data show CDR1 as SGHNT and CDR2 as YYREEE (reference sequence). This CDR3 is built from 15 residues. V gave up 0 bases and J gave up 0 bases, with 7 bases separating them. In DNA, the CDR3 is TGTGCCAGCAGCTTGGTAATTAGCTCCTACAATGAGCAGTTCTTC. It translates to CASSLVISSYNEQFF. The whole variable domain, remainder taken from reference TRBV5-4 and TRBJ2-1, is ETGVTQSPTHLIKTRGQQVTLRCSSQSGHNTVSWYQQALGQGPQFIFQYYREEENGRGNFPPRFSGLQFPNYSSELNVNALELDDSALYLCASSLVISSYNEQFFGPGTRLTVL.

The chain couples TRBV9 to TRBJ1-3; TRBD1 might be the D (5 bases). V gave up 5 bases and J gave up 0 bases, with 12 bases separating them. The CDR3 runs to 15 residues. CDR1 is SGDLS, CDR2 YYNGEE, per germline. Here the CDR3 DNA reads TGTGCCAGCAGTGTCGGGGGTCTCTCTGGAAACACCATATATTTT. It translates to CASSVGGLSGNTIYF.

The chain recombines TRBV10-3 with TRBJ2-5, with 9 bases fitting TRBD2. The trim removed 0 bases at V and 1 base at J, leaving 3 bases unmatched. The CDR3 extends over 16 amino acids. The germline V gene has CDR1 ENHRY and CDR2 SYGVKD. DNA for the CDR3: TGTGCCATCAGTGAGTCGACTAGCGGAGGCCAAGAGACCCAGTACTTC. It encodes CAISESTSGGQETQYF.

V and J are TRBV5-1 and TRBJ2-4; TRBD2 matches at 10 bases. The CDR3 extends over 13 amino acids. V trimming: 7 bases; J trimming: 9 bases; junction bases outside the gene matches: 7. Germline V gene lookup returns CDR1 SGHRS and CDR2 YFSETQ. The CDR3, as DNA: TGCGCCAGCCGACCCGGGACTAGCGTCATTCAGTACTTC. This sequence encodes CASRPGTSVIQYF. The full variable domain, with the rest looked up from reference TRBV5-1 and TRBJ2-4, is KAGVTQTPRYLIKTRGQQVTLSCSPISGHRSVSWYQQTPGQGLQFLFEYFSETQRNKGNFPGRFSGRQFSNSRSEMNVSTLELGDSALYLCASRPGTSVIQYFGAGTRLSVL.

By sample share, this clone is medium-sized. V and J are TRBV9 and TRBJ2-2; D not resolved. CDR3 length: 12 amino acids. Germline assignment: CDR1 SGDLS and CDR2 YYNGEE. Trimming left V 0 bases short and J 7 bases short, with 4 bases between. CDR3 nucleotide sequence: TGTGCCAGCAGCGTAGAGGGCGGGGAGCTGTTTTTT. Translated: CASSVEGGELFF.

This clone appeared a single time. The chain is built from TRBV28 and TRBJ1-2; D ambiguous. Germline V gene sequence: CDR1 MDHEN, CDR2 SYDVKM. This CDR3 has 15 amino acids. Deletions cut 3 bases from V and 0 bases from J, with 11 bases between. CDR3 coding DNA: TGTGCCAGCAGTTTCTTTTTCGGGCCTAACTATGGCTACACCTTC. This translates into CASSFFFGPNYGYTF.

This chain links TRBV4-1 with TRBJ2-2; 7 positions agree with TRBD1. V dropped 4 bases and J dropped 2; count of bases not matched to a gene: 13. This CDR3 region has 18 residues. CDR1 MGHRA and CDR2 YSYEKL come from the germline V gene. The CDR3 DNA reads as TGCGCCAGCAGCCCCCGAATGACAGGGCGGGCAAACACCGGGGAGCTGTTTTTT. Protein sequence: CASSPRMTGRANTGELFF.

The rearrangement uses TRBV7-9 and TRBJ2-5, with 11 bases aligning to TRBD2. Losses at the gene ends were 7 bases for V and 4 bases for J; bases not matched to a gene: 11. The CDR3 is made up of 16 amino acids. Germline-derived CDR1 and CDR2 are SEHNR and FQNEAQ (reference sequence). The CDR3 is CASTPLAGGVGETQYF. The CDR3 DNA is TGTGCCAGCACCCCATTAGCGGGAGGGGTCGGAGAGACCCAGTACTTC.

The genes are TRBV6-6 and TRBJ2-7; 11 nucleotides align to TRBD2. The CDR3 extends over 16 amino acids. Trimming took 7 bases from V and 5 from J; bases not matched to a gene: 13. Germline V gives CDR1 MNHNY, CDR2 SVGAGI (reference sequence). The CDR3 DNA reads TGTGCCAGCACCCGACTAGCGGGACAAACTTCCCACGAGCAGTACTTC. Translating it yields CASTRLAGQTSHEQYF.

In this sample, this clone turned up once. The rearrangement joins TRBV6-1 to TRBJ1-1; TRBD1 might be the D (5 bases). This CDR3 region has 15 residues. V was pared by 5 bases and J by 1 base, with 14 bases between. Germline V gives CDR1 MNHNS, CDR2 SASEGT. CDR3 coding DNA: TGTGCCAGCAGTATCCAGGGTTGGGGGAACACTGAAGCTTTCTTT. Translated, it gives CASSIQGWGNTEAFF.

The J gene is TRBJ2-2, the V gene TRBV18; D not resolved. CDR1 KGHSH and CDR2 LQKENI come from the germline V gene. The ends were cut back, 3 bases at V and 4 bases at J, with 12 bases in the middle. This CDR3 has 15 amino acids. CDR3 residues: CASSPGSAGTGELFF. In DNA, the CDR3 is TGTGCCAGCTCACCGGGTTCAGCCGGCACCGGGGAGCTGTTTTTT.

The J gene is TRBJ1-1, the V gene TRBV30; TRBD1 might be the D (5 bases). The V end was cut by 4 bases, the J end by 3 bases, with 15 bases between. The CDR3 contains 14 residues. CDR1 is GTSNPN and CDR2 is SVGIG in the germline V gene (reference sequence). The CDR3 is CAWKAGRFDTEAFF. The CDR3 nucleotides read TGTGCCTGGAAGGCAGGGCGTTTTGACACTGAAGCTTTCTTT. Full variable domain (missing parts from reference TRBV30 and TRBJ1-1): SQTIHQWPATLVQPVGSPLSLECTVEGTSNPNLYWYRQAAGRGLQLLFYSVGIGQISSEVPQNLSASRPQDRQFILSSKKLLLSDSGFYLCAWKAGRFDTEAFFGQGTRLTVV.

The chain recombines TRBV5-1 with TRBJ2-5; D gene ambiguous. V lost 0 bases and J 2 bases, leaving 5 bases between the germline ends. CDR1 SGHRS and CDR2 YFSETQ come from the germline V gene. The CDR3 consists of 13 residues. CDR3 amino acids: CASSLAQQETQYF. The CDR3 DNA sequence: TGCGCCAGCAGCTTGGCCCAGCAAGAGACCCAGTACTTC.

This chain joins TRBV14 and TRBJ2-5; TRBD2 is a possible D gene (5 bases). The germline V gene encodes CDR1 SGHDN and CDR2 FVKESK. Trimming shortened V by 1 base and J by 7 bases, and 10 bases separated the two germline ends. CDR3 size: 13 residues. In DNA form, the CDR3 reads TGTGCCAGCAGCCAAGGCGGGCACGGGACCCAGTACTTC. It specifies CASSQGGHGTQYF.

The chain couples TRBV7-9 to TRBJ1-1; D unclear. The CDR3 loop spans 14 amino acids. The germline V gene has CDR1 SEHNR and CDR2 FQNEAQ (reference sequence). Trimming removed 2 bases from V and 2 bases from J, with 9 bases in between. CDR3 protein: CASSLSGGNTEAFF. Here the CDR3 DNA reads TGTGCCAGCAGCTTATCGGGCGGAAACACTGAAGCTTTCTTT.

The chain employs TRBV4-3 and TRBJ1-1, with D maybe TRBD1 (6 bases). V lost 2 bases and J 2 bases, leaving 18 bases between the germline ends. CDR1 is LGHNA, CDR2 YSLEER, per germline. The CDR3 is made up of 17 amino acids. The CDR3 DNA reads as TGCGCCAGCAGCCAAAGGAGGTCGGAGGGGGGAAACACTGAAGCTTTCTTT. Its protein is CASSQRRSEGGNTEAFF.

V and J are TRBV2 and TRBJ1-2, with a weak D call TRBD1 (5 bases). The CDR3 extends over 14 amino acids. Germline lookup yields CDR1 SNHLY and CDR2 FYNNEI. Trimming shortened V by 6 bases and J by 7 bases, and 18 bases separated the two germline ends. CDR3 DNA: TGTGCCAGCAGGGTTGGGGGGAGCATTAGTGGCTACACCTTC. Protein product: CASRVGGSISGYTF. Looking up the rest from reference TRBV2 and TRBJ1-2 gives the full variable domain: EPEVTQTPSHQVTQMGQEVILRCVPISNHLYFYWYRQILGQKVEFLVSFYNNEISEKSEIFDDQFSVERPDGSNFTLKIRSTKLEDSAMYFCASRVGGSISGYTFGSGTRLTVV.

The V and J genes are TRBV5-1 and TRBJ2-7; 8 positions agree with TRBD2. The CDR3 spans 15 residues. V was clipped by 2 bases and J by 4 bases; unmatched bases: 8. Germline V gene sequence: CDR1 SGHRS, CDR2 YFSETQ. In DNA form, the CDR3 reads TGCGCCAGCAGCTTCGGAGCGGGAGAGCCATACGAGCAGTACTTC. It yields the protein CASSFGAGEPYEQYF.

CDR3 coding DNA: TGTGCCAGCAGCTTAATGAGCAGGGAAATAGAAGCTTTCTTT. The encoded protein is CASSLMSREIEAFF. The chain links TRBV7-9 to TRBJ1-1; possibly TRBD1 for D (5 bases). The CDR3 sequence is 14 residues long. V lost 2 bases, J lost 8 bases, and 15 bases lay in between. Germline-derived CDR1 and CDR2 are SEHNR and FQNEAQ (reference sequence).

CDR3: CASSLGASFGSNEQFF. CDR3 sequence (DNA): TGCGCCAGCAGCTTGGGAGCAAGCTTCGGCTCGAATGAGCAGTTCTTC. This sequence joins TRBV5-1 and TRBJ2-1; no definite D call. Germline V gives CDR1 SGHRS, CDR2 YFSETQ. V shed 0 bases and J shed 7 bases, with 17 bases lying between them. This CDR3 is 16 amino acids long.

This clone was seen just once. V gene TRBV2 combines with J gene TRBJ2-1; a possible D gene is TRBD2 (7 bases). Germline lookup yields CDR1 SNHLY and CDR2 FYNNEI. Trimming shortened V by 5 bases and J by 7 bases, and 15 bases separated the two germline ends. The CDR3 has 14 residues. The CDR3 loop is CASSSMGRGNEQFF. In DNA, the CDR3 is TGTGCCAGCAGTTCTATGGGGAGGGGGAATGAGCAGTTCTTC. Full variable domain (missing parts from reference TRBV2 and TRBJ2-1): EPEVTQTPSHQVTQMGQEVILRCVPISNHLYFYWYRQILGQKVEFLVSFYNNEISEKSEIFDDQFSVERPDGSNFTLKIRSTKLEDSAMYFCASSSMGRGNEQFFGPGTRLTVL.

The chain has TRBV28 and TRBJ1-2, with TRBD1 identical over 8 bases. In germline, CDR1 is MDHEN, CDR2 SYDVKM. The CDR3 sequence is 13 residues long. The trim removed 6 bases at V and 5 bases at J, leaving 5 bases unmatched. The CDR3: CASRETGVYGYTF. The DNA for the CDR3 is TGTGCCAGCAGAGAGACAGGGGTATATGGCTACACCTTC.

This sequence joins TRBV29-1 and TRBJ1-3; D is uncertain. Germline V lookup: CDR1 SQVTM, CDR2 ANQGSEA. Trimming cost V 2 bases and J 0 bases, with 2 bases left between them. The CDR3 is made up of 12 amino acids. The CDR3 DNA reads as TGCAGCGTTGAAACCTCTGGAAACACCATATATTTT. It yields the protein CSVETSGNTIYF.